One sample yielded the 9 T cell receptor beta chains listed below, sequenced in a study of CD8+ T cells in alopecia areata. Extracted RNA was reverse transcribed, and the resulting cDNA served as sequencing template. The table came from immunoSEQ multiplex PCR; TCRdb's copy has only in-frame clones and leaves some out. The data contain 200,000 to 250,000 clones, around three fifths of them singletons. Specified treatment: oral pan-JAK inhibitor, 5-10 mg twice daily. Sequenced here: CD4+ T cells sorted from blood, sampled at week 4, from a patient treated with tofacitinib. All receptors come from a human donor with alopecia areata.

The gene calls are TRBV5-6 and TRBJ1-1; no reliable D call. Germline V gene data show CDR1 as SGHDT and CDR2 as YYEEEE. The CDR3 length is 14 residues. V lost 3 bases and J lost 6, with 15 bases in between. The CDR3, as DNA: TGTGCCAGCAGCTATCCGACCGCCGCGTCTGAAGCTTTCTTT. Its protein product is CASSYPTAASEAFF.

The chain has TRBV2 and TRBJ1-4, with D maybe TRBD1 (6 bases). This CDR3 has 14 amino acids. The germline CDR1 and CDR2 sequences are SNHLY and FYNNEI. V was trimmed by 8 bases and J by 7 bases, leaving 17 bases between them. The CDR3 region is CASGTLPGSEKLFF. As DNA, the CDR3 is TGTGCCAGCGGGACACTCCCAGGGAGTGAAAAACTGTTTTTT.

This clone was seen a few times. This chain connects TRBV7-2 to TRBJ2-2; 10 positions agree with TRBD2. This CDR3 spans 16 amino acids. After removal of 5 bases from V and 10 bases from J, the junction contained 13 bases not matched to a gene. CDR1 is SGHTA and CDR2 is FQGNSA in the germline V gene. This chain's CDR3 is CASSPTWTSGAVELFF. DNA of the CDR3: TGTGCCAGCAGCCCGACGTGGACTAGCGGCGCGGTGGAGCTGTTTTTT.

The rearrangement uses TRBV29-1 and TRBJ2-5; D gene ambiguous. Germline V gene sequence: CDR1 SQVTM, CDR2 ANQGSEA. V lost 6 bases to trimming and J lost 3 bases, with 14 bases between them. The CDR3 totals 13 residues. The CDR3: CSVSMRQKETQYF. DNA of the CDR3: TGCAGCGTATCAATGCGGCAGAAAGAGACCCAGTACTTC.

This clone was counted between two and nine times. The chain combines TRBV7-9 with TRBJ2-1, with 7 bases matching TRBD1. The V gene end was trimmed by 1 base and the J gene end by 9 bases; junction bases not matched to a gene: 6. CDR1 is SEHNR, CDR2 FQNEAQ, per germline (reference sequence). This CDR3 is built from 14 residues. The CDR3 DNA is TGTGCCAGCAGCTTAGGGGGACAGCAGGGTGAGCAGTTCTTC. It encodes CASSLGGQQGEQFF.

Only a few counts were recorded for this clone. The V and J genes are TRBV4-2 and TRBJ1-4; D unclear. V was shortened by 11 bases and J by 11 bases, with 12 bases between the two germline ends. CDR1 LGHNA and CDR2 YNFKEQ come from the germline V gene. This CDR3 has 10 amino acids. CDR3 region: CARWEDKLFF. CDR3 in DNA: TGTGCCCGATGGGAGGACAAACTGTTTTTT.

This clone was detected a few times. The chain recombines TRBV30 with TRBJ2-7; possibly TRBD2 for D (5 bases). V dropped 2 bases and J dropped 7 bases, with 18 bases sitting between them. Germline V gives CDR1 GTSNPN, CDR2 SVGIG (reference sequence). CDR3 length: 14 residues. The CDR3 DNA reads TGTGCCTGGAGTTGGTCGATGGGTCCGGGAGAGCAGTACTTC. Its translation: CAWSWSMGPGEQYF.

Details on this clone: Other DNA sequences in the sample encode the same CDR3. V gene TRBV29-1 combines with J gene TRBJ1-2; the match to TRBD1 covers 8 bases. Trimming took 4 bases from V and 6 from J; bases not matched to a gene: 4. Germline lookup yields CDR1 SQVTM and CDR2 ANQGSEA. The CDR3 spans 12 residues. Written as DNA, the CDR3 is TGCAGCGTTGCAGGGGGCGCCCATGGCTACACCTTC. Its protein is CSVAGGAHGYTF. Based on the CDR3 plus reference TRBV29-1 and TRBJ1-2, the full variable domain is SAVISQKPSRDICQRGTSLTIQCQVDSQVTMMFWYRQQPGQSLTLIATANQGSEATYESGFVIDKFPISRPNLTFSTLTVSNMSPEDSSIYLCSVAGGAHGYTFGSGTRLTVV.

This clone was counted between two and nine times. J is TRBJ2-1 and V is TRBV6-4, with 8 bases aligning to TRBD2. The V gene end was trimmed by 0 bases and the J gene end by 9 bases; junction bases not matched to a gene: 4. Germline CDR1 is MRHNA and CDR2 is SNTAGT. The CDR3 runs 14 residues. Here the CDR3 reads CASSDSAGGIEQFF. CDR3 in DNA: TGTGCCAGCAGTGACTCTGCGGGGGGCATTGAGCAGTTCTTC.